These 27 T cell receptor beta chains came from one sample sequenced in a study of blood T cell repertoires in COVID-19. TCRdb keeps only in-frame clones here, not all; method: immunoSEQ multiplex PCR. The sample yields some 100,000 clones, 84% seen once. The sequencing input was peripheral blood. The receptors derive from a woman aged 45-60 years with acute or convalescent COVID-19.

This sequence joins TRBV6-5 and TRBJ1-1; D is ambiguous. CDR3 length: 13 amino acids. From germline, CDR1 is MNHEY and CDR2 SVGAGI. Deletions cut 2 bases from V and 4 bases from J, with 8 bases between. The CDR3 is CASSYGGSTEAFF. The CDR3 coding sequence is TGTGCCAGCAGTTACGGTGGGAGCACTGAAGCTTTCTTT.

Here the CDR3 reads CASSKASGGPQYF. CDR3 nucleotides: TGTGCCAGTAGTAAGGCTAGCGGGGGGCCGCAGTATTTT. This chain links TRBV19 with TRBJ2-3, with 11 bases that match TRBD2. The CDR3 is made up of 13 amino acids. Germline V lookup: CDR1 LNHDA, CDR2 SQIVND (reference sequence). The junction had 4 bases not matched to a gene; V was cut back by 4 bases and J by 10 bases.

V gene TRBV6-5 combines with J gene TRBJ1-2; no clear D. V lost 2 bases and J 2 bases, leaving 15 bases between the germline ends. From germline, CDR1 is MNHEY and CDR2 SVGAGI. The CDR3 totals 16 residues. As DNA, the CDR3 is TGTGCCAGCAGTTACCACTCCCCTCCAAGAAACTATGGCTACACCTTC. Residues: CASSYHSPPRNYGYTF.

The CDR3 DNA reads TGTGCCAGCAGTTTCCGCAGGGGGAGCAATCAGCCCCAGCATTTT. Encoded protein: CASSFRRGSNQPQHF. The chain uses TRBV27 and TRBJ1-5; 7 bases match TRBD1. The CDR3 is made up of 15 amino acids. In germline, CDR1 is MNHEY, CDR2 SMNVEV (reference sequence). With 3 bases clipped from V and 1 base from J, the junction kept 3 bases outside the gene matches.

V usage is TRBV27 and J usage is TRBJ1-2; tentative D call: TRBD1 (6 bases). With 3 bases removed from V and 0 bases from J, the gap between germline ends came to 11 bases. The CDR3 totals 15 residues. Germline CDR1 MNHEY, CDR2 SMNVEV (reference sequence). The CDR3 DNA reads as TGTGCCAGCAGTTTGGACAGAATTACTAACTATGGCTACACCTTC. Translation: CASSLDRITNYGYTF.

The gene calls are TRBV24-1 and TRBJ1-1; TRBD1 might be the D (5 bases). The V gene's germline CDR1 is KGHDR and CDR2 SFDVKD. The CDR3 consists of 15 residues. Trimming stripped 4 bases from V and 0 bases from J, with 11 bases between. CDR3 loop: CATSESGELNTEAFF. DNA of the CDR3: TGTGCCACCAGTGAATCGGGGGAGCTGAACACTGAAGCTTTCTTT.

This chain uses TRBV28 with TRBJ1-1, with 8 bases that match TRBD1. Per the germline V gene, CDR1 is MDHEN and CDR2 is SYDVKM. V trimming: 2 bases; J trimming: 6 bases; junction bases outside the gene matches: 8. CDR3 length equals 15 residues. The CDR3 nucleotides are TGTGCCAGCAGTTTAGCCGAGACAGGGGAGGCTGAAGCTTTCTTT. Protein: CASSLAETGEAEAFF.

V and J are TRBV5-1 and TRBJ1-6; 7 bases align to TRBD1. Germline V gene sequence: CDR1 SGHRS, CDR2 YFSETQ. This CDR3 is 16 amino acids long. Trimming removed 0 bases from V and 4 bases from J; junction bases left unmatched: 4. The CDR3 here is CASSLEGAVYNSPLHF. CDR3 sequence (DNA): TGCGCCAGCAGCTTGGAGGGGGCGGTGTATAATTCACCCCTCCACTTT.

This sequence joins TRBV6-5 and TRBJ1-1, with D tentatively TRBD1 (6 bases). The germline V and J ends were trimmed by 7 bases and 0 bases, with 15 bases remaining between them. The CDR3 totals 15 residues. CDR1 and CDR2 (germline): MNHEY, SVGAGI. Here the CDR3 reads CASTRGGGMNTEAFF. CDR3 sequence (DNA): TGTGCCAGCACGAGGGGGGGAGGCATGAACACTGAAGCTTTCTTT.

The CDR3 bases are TGTGCCAGCAGTTTTAGCGGGGGGCGGCAGTTCTTC. Its protein is CASSFSGGRQFF. V is TRBV12-3 or TRBV12-4 and J is TRBJ2-1; 10 nucleotides match TRBD2. Trimming took 3 bases from V and 12 from J; bases not matched to a gene: 2. CDR3 length equals 12 residues.

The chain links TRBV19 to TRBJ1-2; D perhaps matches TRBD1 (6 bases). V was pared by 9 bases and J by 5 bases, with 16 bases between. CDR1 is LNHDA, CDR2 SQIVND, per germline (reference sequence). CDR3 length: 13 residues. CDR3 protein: CASSRAGVYGYTF. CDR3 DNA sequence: TGTGCCAGCAGCAGGGCAGGGGTGTATGGCTACACCTTC.

CDR3 coding DNA: TGTGCCAGCAGCCCAGGTACAGGGGCCTTCTCCTACGAGCAGTACTTC. It translates to CASSPGTGAFSYEQYF. The rearrangement joins TRBV27 to TRBJ2-7; 7 bases match TRBD1. V was pared by 6 bases and J by 0 bases, with 11 bases of the junction left unmatched. The CDR3 loop spans 16 amino acids. Germline loops: CDR1 MNHEY, CDR2 SMNVEV (reference sequence).

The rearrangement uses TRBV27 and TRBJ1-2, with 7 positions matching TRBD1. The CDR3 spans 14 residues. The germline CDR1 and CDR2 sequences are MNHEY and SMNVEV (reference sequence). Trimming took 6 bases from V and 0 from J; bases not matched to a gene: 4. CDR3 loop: CASRRGQTNYGYTF. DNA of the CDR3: TGTGCCAGCAGAAGGGGACAGACTAACTATGGCTACACCTTC.

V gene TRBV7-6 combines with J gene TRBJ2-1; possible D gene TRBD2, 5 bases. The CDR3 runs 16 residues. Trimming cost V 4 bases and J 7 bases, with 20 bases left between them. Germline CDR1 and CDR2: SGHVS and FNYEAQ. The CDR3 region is CASSSLAGRNLNEQFF. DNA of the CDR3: TGTGCCAGCAGCTCGCTTGCGGGCCGTAATCTGAATGAGCAGTTCTTC.

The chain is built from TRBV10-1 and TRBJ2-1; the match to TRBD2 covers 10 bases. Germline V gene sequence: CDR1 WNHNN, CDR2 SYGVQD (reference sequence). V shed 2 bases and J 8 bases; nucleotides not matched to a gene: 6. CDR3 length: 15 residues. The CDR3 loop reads CASSEQAGGRHEQFF. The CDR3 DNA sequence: TGCGCCAGCAGTGAGCAAGCGGGGGGGCGCCATGAGCAGTTCTTC.

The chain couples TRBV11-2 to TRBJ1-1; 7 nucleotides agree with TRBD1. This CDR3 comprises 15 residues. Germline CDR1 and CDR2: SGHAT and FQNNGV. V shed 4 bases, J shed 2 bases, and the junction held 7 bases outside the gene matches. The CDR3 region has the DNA TGTGCCAGCAGCTCCATACAGGGGTCTAACACTGAAGCTTTCTTT. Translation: CASSSIQGSNTEAFF.

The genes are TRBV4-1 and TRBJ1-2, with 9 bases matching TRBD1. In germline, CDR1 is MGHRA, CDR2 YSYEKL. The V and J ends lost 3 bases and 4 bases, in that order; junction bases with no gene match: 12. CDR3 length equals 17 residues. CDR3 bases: TGCGCCAGCAGCCACCCCTCCCCGGACAGGGGTACCTATGGCTACACCTTC. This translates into CASSHPSPDRGTYGYTF.

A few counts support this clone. The CDR3 DNA reads TGTGCCAGCAGTTCCTCCGGGACAGGGGATGGCTACACCTTC. Translating gives CASSSSGTGDGYTF. The chain has TRBV28 and TRBJ1-2; TRBD1 matches at 10 bases. Germline V gene sequence: CDR1 MDHEN, CDR2 SYDVKM. The CDR3 covers 14 residues. V was clipped by 4 bases and J by 6 bases; unmatched bases: 5.

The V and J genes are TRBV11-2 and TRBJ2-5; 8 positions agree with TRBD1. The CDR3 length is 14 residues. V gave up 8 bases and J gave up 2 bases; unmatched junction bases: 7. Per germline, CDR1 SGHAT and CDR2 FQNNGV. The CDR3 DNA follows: TGTGCCAGCGGTGGACAGGGCGGGCAAGAGACCCAGTACTTC. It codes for CASGGQGGQETQYF.

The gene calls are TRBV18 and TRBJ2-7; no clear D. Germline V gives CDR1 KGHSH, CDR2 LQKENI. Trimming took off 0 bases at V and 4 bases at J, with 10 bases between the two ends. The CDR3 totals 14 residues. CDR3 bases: TGTGCCAGCTCACCACCGGTCAGGTTATACGAGCAGTACTTC. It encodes CASSPPVRLYEQYF.

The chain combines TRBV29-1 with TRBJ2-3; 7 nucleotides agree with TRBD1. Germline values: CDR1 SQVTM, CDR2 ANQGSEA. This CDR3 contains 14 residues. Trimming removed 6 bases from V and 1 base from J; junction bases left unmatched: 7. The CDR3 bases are TGCAGCGTCCTAGGACAGGAGGGCACAGATACGCAGTATTTT. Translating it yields CSVLGQEGTDTQYF.

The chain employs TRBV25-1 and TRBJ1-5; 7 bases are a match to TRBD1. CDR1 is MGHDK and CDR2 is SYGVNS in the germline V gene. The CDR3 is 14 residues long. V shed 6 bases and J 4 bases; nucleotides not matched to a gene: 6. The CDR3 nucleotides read TGTGCCAGCAGCCCGGGACAGAAAAATCAGCCCCAGCATTTT. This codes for CASSPGQKNQPQHF.

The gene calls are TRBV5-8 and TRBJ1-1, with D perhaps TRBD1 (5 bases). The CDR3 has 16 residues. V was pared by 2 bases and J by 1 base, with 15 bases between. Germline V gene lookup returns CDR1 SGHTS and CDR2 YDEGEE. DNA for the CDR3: TGTGCCAGCAGCTTAGATGTTGGGGGAGGGAACACTGAAGCTTTCTTT. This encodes CASSLDVGGGNTEAFF.

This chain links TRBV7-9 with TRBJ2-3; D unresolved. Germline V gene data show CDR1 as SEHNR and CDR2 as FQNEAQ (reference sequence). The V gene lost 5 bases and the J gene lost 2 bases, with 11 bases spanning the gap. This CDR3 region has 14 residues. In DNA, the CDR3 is TGTGCCAGCAGCCCTACTGCGTCCACAGATACGCAGTATTTT. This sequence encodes CASSPTASTDTQYF. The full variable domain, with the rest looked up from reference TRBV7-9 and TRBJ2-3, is DTGVSQNPRHKITKRGQNVTFRCDPISEHNRLYWYRQTLGQGPEFLTYFQNEAQLEKSRLLSDRFSAERPKGSFSTLEIQRTEQGDSAMYLCASSPTASTDTQYFGPGTRLTVL.

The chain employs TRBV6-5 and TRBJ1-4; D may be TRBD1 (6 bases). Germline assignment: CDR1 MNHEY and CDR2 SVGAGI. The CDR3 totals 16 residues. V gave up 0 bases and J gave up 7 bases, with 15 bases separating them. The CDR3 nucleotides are TGTGCCAGCAGTTACTCACACAGGGAGGGAGGTGAAAAACTGTTTTTT. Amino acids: CASSYSHREGGEKLFF.

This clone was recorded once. The CDR3 here is CASSLVTANYGYTF. In DNA form, the CDR3 reads TGTGCCAGCAGCTTAGTAACAGCCAACTATGGCTACACCTTC. The rearrangement joins TRBV7-2 to TRBJ1-2; D not resolved. The germline V and J ends were trimmed by 1 base and 2 bases, with 8 bases remaining between them. Germline V gene data show CDR1 as SGHTA and CDR2 as FQGNSA. This CDR3 is 14 amino acids long.

CDR3: CASMSPGTGGTEAFF. The CDR3 coding sequence is TGTGCCAGCATGAGTCCCGGGACAGGGGGCACTGAAGCTTTCTTT. This chain joins TRBV28 and TRBJ1-1; TRBD1 agrees at 11 bases. The CDR3 extends over 15 amino acids. Trimming took 7 bases from V and 4 from J; bases not matched to a gene: 8. Germline V gives CDR1 MDHEN, CDR2 SYDVKM. The full variable domain, in which reference TRBV28 and TRBJ1-1 provide the parts outside the CDR3, is DVKVTQSSRYLVKRTGEKVFLECVQDMDHENMFWYRQDPGLGLRLIYFSYDVKMKEKGDIPEGYSVSREKKERFSLILESASTNQTSMYLCASMSPGTGGTEAFFGQGTRLTVV.